Listed here are 32 T cell receptor beta chains from one sample, sequenced in a study of blood T cell repertoires in COVID-19. The assay was immunoSEQ multiplex PCR, and TCRdb's table has in-frame clones only and misses some. Altogether about 190,000 clones are present, roughly 80% being singletons, with the ten largest covering around 12%. Input material: peripheral blood. These receptors all come from a woman aged 50 to 60 with acute or convalescent COVID-19.

The rearrangement joins TRBV9 to TRBJ2-7; D perhaps matches TRBD1 (6 bases). The CDR3 consists of 14 residues. V lost 0 bases, J lost 2 bases, and 9 bases lay in between. The germline CDR1 and CDR2 sequences are SGDLS and YYNGEE. CDR3 DNA: TGTGCCAGCAGCGTAGGGGACATCACCTACGAGCAGTACTTC. Its protein is CASSVGDITYEQYF. Full variable domain (rest looked up from reference TRBV9 and TRBJ2-7): DSGVTQTPKHLITATGQRVTLRCSPRSGDLSVYWYQQSLDQGLQFLIQYYNGEERAKGNILERFSAQQFPDLHSELNLSSLELGDSALYFCASSVGDITYEQYFGPGTRLTVT.

J is TRBJ1-3 and V is TRBV27; D not certain. V was trimmed by 5 bases and J by 0 bases, leaving 20 bases between them. There are 18 residues in the CDR3. Germline assignment: CDR1 MNHEY and CDR2 SMNVEV (reference sequence). CDR3 DNA sequence: TGTGCCAGCAGTCCCCGGGGAGGGTCCATCAGCTCTGGAAACACCATATATTTT. This gives the protein CASSPRGGSISSGNTIYF.

The V call is TRBV6-5, the J call TRBJ1-1; 9 positions match TRBD1. Germline V gene lookup returns CDR1 MNHEY and CDR2 SVGAGI. V lost 2 bases, J lost 5 bases, and 9 bases stayed unmatched. CDR3 size: 16 residues. CDR3 sequence (DNA): TGTGCCAGCAGTTACACCCAACAGGGGGCTGGAACTGAAGCTTTCTTT. This codes for CASSYTQQGAGTEAFF.

The J gene is TRBJ1-1, the V gene TRBV7-6, with a weak D call TRBD1 (5 bases). The V gene's germline CDR1 is SGHVS and CDR2 FNYEAQ. CDR3 length equals 15 residues. Trimming removed 4 bases from V and 5 bases from J, with 17 bases in between. The CDR3 region is CASSSETGVGTEAFF. The CDR3 coding sequence is TGTGCCAGCAGCTCGGAAACGGGGGTGGGGACTGAAGCTTTCTTT.

The gene calls are TRBV30 and TRBJ2-1, with 9 bases identical to TRBD1. The CDR3 has 15 residues. V shed 4 bases, J shed 6 bases, and the junction held 10 bases outside the gene matches. Germline loops: CDR1 GTSNPN, CDR2 SVGIG (reference sequence). The CDR3 region is CAWKTDRGVVNEQFF. The CDR3 DNA reads as TGTGCCTGGAAAACAGACAGGGGGGTAGTCAATGAGCAGTTCTTC.

V gene TRBV24-1 combines with J gene TRBJ2-1, with 9 bases lining up with TRBD2. The CDR3 extends over 16 amino acids. CDR1 is KGHDR and CDR2 is SFDVKD in the germline V gene. Trimming removed 4 bases from V and 7 bases from J; junction bases left unmatched: 10. Written as DNA, the CDR3 is TGTGCCACCAGTGACCCCGGGGCGGGAGGGCGGAATGAGCAGTTCTTC. Translating gives CATSDPGAGGRNEQFF.

This sequence joins TRBV30 and TRBJ2-7; 8 bases line up with TRBD2. V was clipped by 5 bases and J by 5 bases; unmatched bases: 11. Germline V lookup: CDR1 GTSNPN, CDR2 SVGIG (reference sequence). The CDR3 length is 14 residues. CDR3 amino acids: CAWAVLAGKNEQYF. The CDR3 DNA sequence: TGTGCCTGGGCGGTCCTAGCGGGCAAGAACGAGCAGTACTTC.

This clone appeared once. This rearrangement joins TRBV6-6 to TRBJ2-7; 7 nucleotides align to TRBD1. The germline V gene has CDR1 MNHNY and CDR2 SVGAGI (reference sequence). Trimming at V came to 6 bases and at J to 13 bases, leaving 12 bases not matched to a gene. The CDR3 spans 12 residues. The CDR3 region has the DNA TGTGCCAGCAGCCGCCGGGACAGCAGGGGATACTTC. Amino acids: CASSRRDSRGYF.

The V and J genes are TRBV5-8 and TRBJ2-7; perhaps TRBD2 as D (5 bases). V lost 0 bases and J lost 0, with 13 bases in between. This CDR3 has 16 amino acids. The germline V gene has CDR1 SGHTS and CDR2 YDEGEE. The CDR3 loop is CASSLGSSPYSYEQYF. In DNA, the CDR3 is TGTGCCAGCAGCTTGGGGTCTAGCCCGTACTCCTACGAGCAGTACTTC.

This chain joins TRBV18 and TRBJ2-5; TRBD2 might be the D (6 bases). V was trimmed by 3 bases and J by 3 bases, leaving 11 bases between them. The CDR3 totals 14 residues. Per the germline V gene, CDR1 is KGHSH and CDR2 is LQKENI. The CDR3 sequence is CASSPRREEETQYF. The CDR3 DNA reads TGTGCCAGCTCACCCCGGCGGGAAGAAGAGACCCAGTACTTC.

This chain connects TRBV19 to TRBJ2-7, with TRBD1 identical over 7 bases. The CDR3 is made up of 16 amino acids. The V gene's germline CDR1 is LNHDA and CDR2 SQIVND (reference sequence). Trimming cost V 0 bases and J 4 bases; bases outside gene matches: 9. The CDR3 sequence is CASSIDLQGMNYEQYF. The CDR3 nucleotides read TGTGCCAGTAGTATAGACTTACAGGGGATGAATTACGAGCAGTACTTC. The whole variable domain, filled in from reference TRBV19 and TRBJ2-7, reads DGGITQSPKYLFRKEGQNVTLSCEQNLNHDAMYWYRQDPGQGLRLIYYSQIVNDFQKGDIAEGYSVSREKKESFPLTVTSAQKNPTAFYLCASSIDLQGMNYEQYFGPGTRLTVT.

The J gene is TRBJ2-7, the V gene TRBV6-5; 8 positions agree with TRBD1. The J segment lost 6 bases and the V segment lost 6 bases, leaving 13 bases of the junction unmatched. CDR1 MNHEY and CDR2 SVGAGI come from the germline V gene. There are 15 residues in the CDR3. The CDR3 spells CASRAGRGQGAEQYF. The CDR3 DNA follows: TGTGCCAGCAGGGCGGGACGAGGACAGGGTGCCGAGCAGTACTTC.

The J gene is TRBJ1-1, the V gene TRBV9; D unresolved. Trimming shortened V by 0 bases and J by 8 bases, and 14 bases separated the two germline ends. Germline V gene data show CDR1 as SGDLS and CDR2 as YYNGEE. This CDR3 is built from 14 residues. In DNA, the CDR3 is TGTGCCAGCAGCGTAGGGATGAGGACGGGGGAAGCTTTCTTT. It codes for CASSVGMRTGEAFF.

In regard to this clone: Other DNA variants within this sample encode the same CDR3. This chain joins TRBV28 and TRBJ1-5; D is uncertain. Trimming left V 4 bases short and J 0 bases short, with 10 bases between. Germline V gives CDR1 MDHEN, CDR2 SYDVKM. The CDR3 covers 15 residues. CDR3 protein: CASSSGGDSNQPQHF. The DNA of the CDR3 is TGTGCCAGCAGTTCGGGAGGAGATAGCAATCAGCCCCAGCATTTT.

The gene calls are TRBV4-1 and TRBJ2-7, with D maybe TRBD2 (6 bases). V lost 0 bases, J lost 4 bases, and 16 bases lay in between. Germline-derived CDR1 and CDR2 are MGHRA and YSYEKL. The CDR3 has 16 amino acids. The CDR3 region is CASSQDGVEGEYEQYF. The CDR3 DNA reads TGCGCCAGCAGCCAAGATGGGGTGGAGGGAGAGTACGAGCAGTACTTC.

This clone has just one count. The genes are TRBV18 and TRBJ1-2; maybe TRBD1 (5 bases). The CDR3 is made up of 12 amino acids. CDR1 and CDR2 from the germline V gene are KGHSH and LQKENI. The ends were cut back, 2 bases at V and 4 bases at J, with 5 bases in the middle. The CDR3 loop reads CASSPRGYGYTF. Written as DNA, the CDR3 is TGTGCCAGCTCACCAAGGGGCTATGGCTACACCTTC.

The chain links TRBV24-1 to TRBJ1-2, with no clear D. CDR1 is KGHDR, CDR2 SFDVKD, per germline. The CDR3 extends over 13 amino acids. Trimming took 5 bases from V and 2 from J, leaving 8 bases between them. CDR3 coding DNA: TGTGCCACCAGTGTACAATTCAACTATGGCTACACCTTC. Translated, it gives CATSVQFNYGYTF.

The V call is TRBV6-5, the J call TRBJ1-1; possibly TRBD1 for D (6 bases). The CDR3 spans 16 residues. The germline V gene encodes CDR1 MNHEY and CDR2 SVGAGI. Trimming shortened V by 0 bases and J by 1 base, and 12 bases separated the two germline ends. The CDR3 reads CASSYSRVTGNTEAFF. The CDR3 DNA reads TGTGCCAGCAGTTACTCGAGGGTGACAGGGAACACTGAAGCTTTCTTT.

Only a few counts were recorded for this clone. This chain joins TRBV14 and TRBJ1-2; tentatively, D is TRBD1 (5 bases). The CDR3 runs to 15 residues. Germline V gene data show CDR1 as SGHDN and CDR2 as FVKESK. Between the trimmed V and J ends, which lost 3 bases and 7 bases, there was a span of 18 bases. The CDR3 nucleotides read TGTGCCAGCAGCCAGTTCTCGACGGCTCAGGGTGGCTACACCTTC. This sequence encodes CASSQFSTAQGGYTF.

This clone was detected a few times. The chain joins TRBV28 to TRBJ2-7; 11 bases map to TRBD2. V lost 4 bases to trimming and J lost 5 bases; unmatched junction nucleotides: 4. This CDR3 has 14 amino acids. CDR1 and CDR2 (germline): MDHEN, SYDVKM. This chain's CDR3 is CASSSRLAGNEQYF. The CDR3 nucleotides are TGTGCCAGCAGTTCCCGACTAGCGGGGAACGAGCAGTACTTC.

This clone was counted only a few times. The chain links TRBV19 to TRBJ1-5; 7 nucleotides match TRBD1. The germline CDR1 and CDR2 sequences are LNHDA and SQIVND (reference sequence). V was pared by 6 bases and J by 6 bases, with 14 bases of the junction left unmatched. The CDR3 sequence is 16 residues long. The DNA of the CDR3 is TGTGCCAGTAGCTCCCGGGGGGGCACAGGGGTTCAGCCCCAGCATTTT. This translates into CASSSRGGTGVQPQHF.

This clone was counted between two and nine times. V usage is TRBV15 and J usage is TRBJ1-5; 9 bases fit TRBD1. Germline lookup yields CDR1 LNHNV and CDR2 YYDKDF (reference sequence). The V gene end was trimmed by 0 bases and the J gene end by 6 bases; junction bases not matched to a gene: 12. The CDR3 has 18 residues. For the CDR3, the DNA is TGTGCCACCAGCAGAGATTCGGGGACAGGGACTGGTAGTCAGCCCCAGCATTTT. Protein product: CATSRDSGTGTGSQPQHF.

The rearrangement uses TRBV5-6 and TRBJ2-7; 9 positions agree with TRBD1. J lost 4 bases, V lost 4 bases, and 6 bases had no gene match. The germline CDR1 and CDR2 sequences are SGHDT and YYEEEE. This CDR3 contains 14 residues. The CDR3 sequence is CASSPLDRGYEQYF. CDR3 sequence (DNA): TGTGCCAGCAGCCCCCTGGACAGGGGTTACGAGCAGTACTTC.

The chain carries TRBV9 and TRBJ2-3; D not resolved. The CDR3 loop spans 15 amino acids. CDR1 and CDR2 (germline): SGDLS, YYNGEE. Trimming removed 4 bases from V and 5 bases from J, with 17 bases in between. The DNA of the CDR3 is TGTGCCAGCAGCCCGAGTGGTGCAGGCCGAGATACGCAGTATTTT. Its translation: CASSPSGAGRDTQYF.

The rearrangement joins TRBV28 to TRBJ1-2, with 8 nucleotides matching TRBD1. Germline V gene data show CDR1 as MDHEN and CDR2 as SYDVKM. V lost 6 bases, J lost 2 bases, and 5 bases stayed unmatched. The CDR3 totals 14 residues. The CDR3 sequence: CASRTRDRNYGYTF. The CDR3 coding sequence is TGTGCCAGCAGAACCCGGGACAGGAACTATGGCTACACCTTC.

The chain links TRBV29-1 to TRBJ2-5, with 12 bases lining up with TRBD1. V shed 6 bases, J shed 4 bases, and the junction held 6 bases outside the gene matches. The CDR3 spans 14 residues. Germline V CDR1 and CDR2: SQVTM, ANQGSEA. The CDR3 reads CSVGQGAGGETQYF. CDR3 DNA sequence: TGCAGCGTGGGACAGGGGGCTGGCGGAGAGACCCAGTACTTC. Combining the CDR3 with reference TRBV29-1 and TRBJ2-5 gives the whole variable domain SAVISQKPSRDICQRGTSLTIQCQVDSQVTMMFWYRQQPGQSLTLIATANQGSEATYESGFVIDKFPISRPNLTFSTLTVSNMSPEDSSIYLCSVGQGAGGETQYFGPGTRLLVL.

A word on this clone: The sample carries other DNA sequences with the same CDR3. The genes are TRBV19 and TRBJ2-3; the D is unclear. Per germline, CDR1 LNHDA and CDR2 SQIVND (reference sequence). Trimming pared 3 bases from V and 0 bases from J, leaving 7 bases between. The CDR3 runs 14 residues. The CDR3 DNA reads TGTGCCAGTAGTATTCAGGCTAGCACAGATACGCAGTATTTT. Protein: CASSIQASTDTQYF.

This clone has only one observation. The chain links TRBV6-2 or TRBV6-3 to TRBJ1-2, with D perhaps TRBD1 (5 bases). V was pared by 4 bases and J by 11 bases, with 20 bases between. Germline V gives CDR1 MNHEY, CDR2 SVGEGT. The CDR3 is made up of 14 amino acids. The CDR3 here is CASSFLREDTDYTF. CDR3 in DNA: TGTGCCAGCAGTTTTCTCCGCGAGGACACGGATTACACCTTC.

The CDR3 DNA sequence: TGTGCCAGCAGTTCAAACTGGGACAGAGATGGCTACACCTTC. This sequence encodes CASSSNWDRDGYTF. This chain uses TRBV27 with TRBJ1-2; 7 nucleotides agree with TRBD1. V dropped 4 bases and J dropped 6; count of bases not matched to a gene: 8. Germline-derived CDR1 and CDR2 are MNHEY and SMNVEV (reference sequence). This CDR3 comprises 14 residues.

This sequence joins TRBV28 and TRBJ2-7; 7 bases agree with TRBD2. CDR1 MDHEN and CDR2 SYDVKM come from the germline V gene. Trimming removed 6 bases from V and 0 bases from J; junction bases left unmatched: 8. CDR3 length equals 15 residues. Written as DNA, the CDR3 is TGTGCCAGCAGACTTACCGGGACTACCTCCTACGAGCAGTACTTC. Its protein is CASRLTGTTSYEQYF. Full variable domain (missing parts from reference TRBV28 and TRBJ2-7): DVKVTQSSRYLVKRTGEKVFLECVQDMDHENMFWYRQDPGLGLRLIYFSYDVKMKEKGDIPEGYSVSREKKERFSLILESASTNQTSMYLCASRLTGTTSYEQYFGPGTRLTVT.

The J gene is TRBJ2-3, the V gene TRBV27, with D tentatively TRBD2 (6 bases). Deletions cut 6 bases from V and 0 bases from J, with 19 bases between. There are 17 residues in the CDR3. Germline assignment: CDR1 MNHEY and CDR2 SMNVEV (reference sequence). The CDR3 bases are TGTGCCAGCAGCCAAATACTAGCAGCCTCTAGCACAGATACGCAGTATTTT. It yields the protein CASSQILAASSTDTQYF.

This clone came up once. The chain links TRBV11-3 to TRBJ2-1; tentative D call: TRBD1 (6 bases). This CDR3 region has 16 residues. Between the trimmed V and J ends, which lost 5 bases and 4 bases, there was a span of 18 bases. Germline lookup yields CDR1 SGHNT and CDR2 YENEEA. The CDR3 DNA follows: TGTGCCAGCAGCCTGGACAGCCTGGGACGGTACAATGAGCAGTTCTTC. This codes for CASSLDSLGRYNEQFF.